What follows are 26 T cell receptor beta chains derived from one specimen sequenced in a study of blood T cells in healthy people across ages. Alongside a J-beta primer mix, a sample-barcoded 5' primer served in a second PCR lasting roughly 7 to 11 cycles. TCRdb re-derived calls from the 5' RACE reads in MiXCR, one entry per CDR3 protein. This table holds approximately 800,000 distinct CDR3 sequences, approximately 25% found once. The sample was also linked to a second study, of T cells of mothers and their children.

The specimen was blood. All receptors come from a boy younger than 18 in good health.

Only a few counts were recorded for this clonotype. The chain uses TRBV27 and TRBJ2-5; 7 bases map to TRBD1. The last part of the DNA fits TRBJ2-7 better; the J call may be wrong. CDR3 length: 16 amino acids. Germline lookup yields CDR1 MNHEY and CDR2 SMNVEV (reference sequence). The CDR3 loop is CASSLLTGESSYEQYF. The CDR3 DNA sequence: TGTGCCAGCAGTTTACTAACAGGGGAGAGTTCCTACGAGCAGTACTTC.

This clonotype occurred many times. One end of the junction varies from germline; a read error may be responsible. The rearrangement joins TRBV5-1 to TRBJ2-3; D unclear. The germline V gene has CDR1 SGHRS and CDR2 YFSETQ. The CDR3 is made up of 12 amino acids. The CDR3 loop reads CASSLATDTQYF. In nucleotides, the CDR3 is TGTGCCAGCAGCCTGGCCACAGATACGCAGTATTTT. The whole variable domain, filled in from reference TRBV5-1 and TRBJ2-3, reads KAGVTQTPRYLIKTRGQQVTLSCSPISGHRSVSWYQQTPGQGLQFLFEYFSETQRNKGNFPGRFSGRQFSNSRSEMNVSTLELGDSALYLCASSLATDTQYFGPGTRLTVL.

This clonotype turned up a few times. This sequence joins TRBV4-3 and TRBJ2-7, with 9 bases identical to TRBD2. The J segment lost 3 bases and the V segment lost 0 bases, leaving 3 bases of the junction unmatched. The germline gives CDR1 LGHNA, CDR2 YSLEER. The CDR3 runs 15 residues. The DNA of the CDR3 is TGCGCCAGCAGCCAAGAGCTAGCGGGATTCTACGAGCAGTACTTC. The encoded protein is CASSQELAGFYEQYF.

This clonotype was found a few times. DNA for the CDR3: TGTGCCAGCAGCTTAGCTTTGCATGAAAAACTGTTTTTT. It translates to CASSLALHEKLFF. J is TRBJ1-4 and V is TRBV7-2; D unresolved. The V and J ends lost 0 bases and 6 bases respectively, with 5 bases between them. CDR1 is SGHTA, CDR2 FQGNSA, per germline. The CDR3 is 13 amino acids.

The rearrangement links TRBV19 to TRBJ1-5; perhaps TRBD1 as D (5 bases). V was trimmed by 7 bases and J by 0 bases, leaving 13 bases between them. This CDR3 has 15 amino acids. CDR1 is LNHDA, CDR2 SQIVND, per germline (reference sequence). The CDR3 reads CASTVQGNSNQPQHF. Written as DNA, the CDR3 is TGTGCCAGTACCGTCCAGGGAAATAGCAATCAGCCCCAGCATTTT.

The chain is built from TRBV7-3 and TRBJ2-5; TRBD1 agrees at 8 bases. CDR3 size: 16 residues. With V trimmed by 3 bases and J by 5 bases, 11 bases remained unmatched. Germline V gene data show CDR1 as SGHTA and CDR2 as FQGTGA. CDR3 loop: CASSLGFRGRGETQYF. The CDR3 bases are TGTGCCAGCAGCTTGGGATTCAGGGGGCGCGGGGAGACCCAGTACTTC.

The table lists this clonotype with a count of one. The rearrangement links TRBV3-1 to TRBJ2-1, with 13 bases aligning to TRBD2. In germline, CDR1 is LGHDT, CDR2 YNNKEL (reference sequence). The CDR3 covers 18 residues. V lost 4 bases, J lost 4 bases, and 10 bases stayed unmatched. This CDR3 reads CASSPELAGGPWYNEQFF. DNA of the CDR3: TGTGCCAGCAGCCCCGAACTAGCGGGAGGGCCGTGGTACAATGAGCAGTTCTTC.

V and J are TRBV4-3 and TRBJ2-1; either TRBD1 or TRBD2 may fit D (5 bases each). The CDR3 extends over 15 amino acids. V was clipped by 0 bases and J by 5 bases, with 11 bases between them. CDR1 is LGHNA and CDR2 is YSLEER in the germline V gene. CDR3 sequence: CASSQDRGEHNEQFF. The DNA for the CDR3 is TGCGCCAGCAGCCAAGATCGAGGGGAGCACAATGAGCAGTTCTTC.

This clonotype showed up just a few times. The chain employs TRBV15 and TRBJ2-2; no definite D call. Germline loops: CDR1 LNHNV, CDR2 YYDKDF (reference sequence). CDR3 length: 14 amino acids. The V end lost 1 base, the J end lost 4 bases, and 7 bases lay between the germline ends. CDR3 coding DNA: TGTGCCACCAGCAGAGTCCCCAGCACCGGGGAGCTGTTTTTT. It translates to CATSRVPSTGELFF.

In its sample, this clonotype was seen a few times. The chain employs TRBV7-9 and TRBJ2-7; 7 bases agree with TRBD1. The CDR3 loop spans 14 amino acids. Germline loops: CDR1 SEHNR, CDR2 FQNEAQ (reference sequence). Losses at the gene ends were 5 bases for V and 2 bases for J; bases not matched to a gene: 6. CDR3 DNA: TGTGCCAGCAGCAACCGGGACAGACCCTACGAGCAGTACTTC. The encoded protein is CASSNRDRPYEQYF.

This clonotype was observed a few times. The chain links TRBV6-5 to TRBJ2-7; 8 bases align to TRBD1. Germline trimming cut 5 bases from V and 2 bases from J; bases unmatched to any gene: 8. CDR1 MNHEY and CDR2 SVGAGI come from the germline V gene. The CDR3 consists of 15 residues. CDR3 loop: CASSLSRDRPYEQYF. The CDR3 DNA reads as TGTGCCAGCAGTCTTTCCCGGGACAGGCCCTACGAGCAGTACTTC.

The sample holds a few counts of this clonotype. This chain connects TRBV28 to TRBJ2-5; D possibly corresponds to TRBD2 (5 bases). Trimming removed 2 bases from V and 6 bases from J, with 10 bases in between. Per the germline V gene, CDR1 is MDHEN and CDR2 is SYDVKM. This CDR3 is 13 amino acids long. Here the CDR3 reads CASSLRGMKTQYF. The CDR3 region has the DNA TGTGCCAGCAGTTTACGGGGTATGAAGACCCAGTACTTC.

The chain is built from TRBV18 and TRBJ2-1, with TRBD2 identical over 11 bases. With 0 bases clipped from V and 9 bases from J, the junction kept 25 bases outside the gene matches. The germline V gene has CDR1 KGHSH and CDR2 LQKENI. The CDR3 extends over 22 amino acids. CDR3 amino acids: CASSPPKSTSGIPASFHFEQFF. Written as DNA, the CDR3 is TGTGCCAGCTCACCACCGAAGTCGACTAGCGGGATTCCGGCTTCGTTTCATTTTGAGCAGTTCTTC.

The V gene is TRBV7-2, the J gene TRBJ1-1, with D maybe TRBD1 (5 bases). V dropped 5 bases and J dropped 0 bases, with 13 bases sitting between them. The CDR3 runs 15 residues. Germline CDR1 is SGHTA and CDR2 is FQGNSA. The CDR3 DNA follows: TGTGCCAGCAGCCAAGGAGCAGGGTTGAACACTGAAGCTTTCTTT. It translates to CASSQGAGLNTEAFF.

The V and J genes are TRBV28 and TRBJ2-7; 8 nucleotides agree with TRBD1. This CDR3 spans 15 amino acids. Germline CDR1 is MDHEN and CDR2 is SYDVKM. With 6 bases clipped from V and 7 bases from J, the junction kept 14 bases outside the gene matches. The CDR3 bases are TGTGCCAGCAGCTCGCGGACAGGGCTAATAGGAGAGCAGTACTTC. This sequence encodes CASSSRTGLIGEQYF. The variable domain in full, completed from reference TRBV28 and TRBJ2-7, reads DVKVTQSSRYLVKRTGEKVFLECVQDMDHENMFWYRQDPGLGLRLIYFSYDVKMKEKGDIPEGYSVSREKKERFSLILESASTNQTSMYLCASSSRTGLIGEQYFGPGTRLTVT.

The rearrangement uses TRBV20-1 and TRBJ2-3; D is undetermined. V was cut by 5 bases and J by 1 base, with 4 bases left in between. Germline values: CDR1 DFQATT, CDR2 SNEGSKA (reference sequence). The CDR3 runs 11 residues. The CDR3 loop is CSALGTDTQYF. The CDR3, as DNA: TGCAGTGCTCTAGGCACAGATACGCAGTATTTT.

The chain combines TRBV9 with TRBJ2-5; 8 nucleotides match TRBD1. Trimming took 4 bases from V and 2 from J; bases not matched to a gene: 7. The germline V gene has CDR1 SGDLS and CDR2 YYNGEE. The CDR3 sequence is 15 residues long. CDR3 region: CASSRTGTSQETQYF. CDR3 DNA: TGTGCCAGCAGCAGGACAGGGACCTCACAAGAGACCCAGTACTTC.

The chain employs TRBV27 and TRBJ2-7, with 11 bases aligning to TRBD2. In germline, CDR1 is MNHEY, CDR2 SMNVEV (reference sequence). J gave up 3 bases and V 2 bases, and 9 bases lay outside the gene matches. The length of the CDR3 is 17 residues. Here the CDR3 DNA reads TGTGCCAGCAGTTTAAGGGGCCGGGGACTAGCGGACTACGAGCAGTACTTC. Translating it yields CASSLRGRGLADYEQYF.

The chain recombines TRBV27 with TRBJ2-7; a possible D gene is TRBD2 (5 bases). The germline V gene has CDR1 MNHEY and CDR2 SMNVEV (reference sequence). The CDR3 is made up of 10 amino acids. The CDR3 is CAAGAYEQYF. The DNA of the CDR3 is TGTGCGGCCGGGGCCTACGAGCAGTACTTC.

This clonotype has only a few counts. An end of the junction differs from the germline gene, which may be a read error. This chain links TRBV12-3 or TRBV12-4 with TRBJ2-3, with D perhaps TRBD2 (6 bases). The length of the CDR3 is 15 residues. The CDR3 DNA reads TGTGCCAGCAGTGTAGCGGATGGGGGCACAGATACGCAGTATTTT. Translating it yields CASSVADGGTDTQYF.

The V gene is TRBV12-3 or TRBV12-4, the J gene TRBJ1-1, with 7 bases lining up with TRBD1. The trim removed 6 bases at V and 6 bases at J, leaving 10 bases unmatched. The CDR3 runs 14 residues. The CDR3 DNA reads as TGTGCCAGCAGCCTAACAGGGGAGGGGGCTGAAGCTTTCTTT. Encoded protein: CASSLTGEGAEAFF.

In its sample, this clonotype was seen a few times. This chain uses TRBV5-1 with TRBJ1-1; no clear D gene. Trimming removed 3 bases from V and 1 base from J, with 19 bases in between. Germline CDR1 is SGHRS and CDR2 is YFSETQ. The CDR3 consists of 17 residues. CDR3 in DNA: TGCGCCAGCAGCTCGAACCGAGCCGGGATATCGAACACTGAAGCTTTCTTT. It yields the protein CASSSNRAGISNTEAFF.

This clonotype was detected only a few times. The chain couples TRBV4-3 to TRBJ1-5; no clear D gene. The CDR3 runs to 15 residues. The V gene's germline CDR1 is LGHNA and CDR2 YSLEER. V was clipped by 1 base and J by 3 bases, with 10 bases between them. The CDR3 DNA sequence: TGCGCCAGCAGCCAAGGGTCCGGAGCCAATCAGCCCCAGCATTTT. Protein: CASSQGSGANQPQHF.

In its sample, this clonotype was seen a few times. The V gene is TRBV20-1, the J gene TRBJ2-7; D could derive from TRBD1 or TRBD2 (5 bases each). The CDR3 extends over 15 amino acids. Germline CDR1 DFQATT, CDR2 SNEGSKA (reference sequence). V was pared by 0 bases and J by 3 bases, with 15 bases between. For the CDR3, the DNA is TGCAGTGCTAGAGAGTTAGTTCGAGGGGTCTACGAGCAGTACTTC. This gives the protein CSARELVRGVYEQYF.

This clonotype has more than one count but fewer than ten. The genes are TRBV28 and TRBJ2-1; 9 nucleotides align to TRBD2. V trimming: 5 bases; J trimming: 7 bases; junction bases outside the gene matches: 12. CDR1 and CDR2 from the germline V gene are MDHEN and SYDVKM. The CDR3 contains 16 residues. As DNA, the CDR3 is TGTGCCAGCAGTACTATCCCGGGACTAGCTGCAAATGAGCAGTTCTTC. It specifies CASSTIPGLAANEQFF. Variable domain in full (rest from reference TRBV28 and TRBJ2-1): DVKVTQSSRYLVKRTGEKVFLECVQDMDHENMFWYRQDPGLGLRLIYFSYDVKMKEKGDIPEGYSVSREKKERFSLILESASTNQTSMYLCASSTIPGLAANEQFFGPGTRLTVL.

The chain uses TRBV7-3 and TRBJ2-7; the D gene is possibly TRBD2 (6 bases). Germline CDR1 and CDR2: SGHTA and FQGTGA. Trimming took 5 bases from V and 4 from J, leaving 15 bases between them. The CDR3 is 14 residues long. For the CDR3, the DNA is TGTGCCAGCAGCGGACTTAGCGGACCTTACGAGCAGTACTTC. Translating gives CASSGLSGPYEQYF.